These 10 T cell receptor beta chains share one sample of origin, sequenced in a study of blood T cells in healthy people across ages. The second PCR ran roughly 6 to 12 cycles with a sample-barcoded 5' primer and J-beta primers. TCRdb reanalysed the 5' RACE reads using MiXCR and keeps one entry per CDR3 protein. The sample yields 750,000 to 950,000 distinct CDR3 sequences, roughly 53% seen once. The sample was blood. Every receptor here comes from a man older than 75 in good health.

The chain employs TRBV29-1 and TRBJ1-2; TRBD1 matches at 12 bases. Germline V gene sequence: CDR1 SQVTM, CDR2 ANQGSEA. The CDR3 runs to 14 residues. V was clipped by 3 bases and J by 13 bases; unmatched bases: 12. As DNA, the CDR3 is TGCAGCGTTGACTCCATCGGGGACAGGGGGCCGGGCACCTTC. Protein: CSVDSIGDRGPGTF.

The chain couples TRBV5-1 to TRBJ2-7, with D tentatively TRBD2 (5 bases). Looked up from germline, CDR1 is SGHRS and CDR2 is YFSETQ. The CDR3 is 16 amino acids. Trimming stripped 0 bases from V and 3 bases from J, with 16 bases between. Written as DNA, the CDR3 is TGCGCCAGCAGCTTGGTTTGGGTCGAACGGGGCTACGAGCAGTACTTC. Its translation is CASSLVWVERGYEQYF.

The gene calls are TRBV29-1 and TRBJ2-6; D remains ambiguous. The CDR3 length is 15 residues. The germline V gene encodes CDR1 SQVTM and CDR2 ANQGSEA. V was cut by 8 bases and J by 0 bases, with 14 bases left in between. CDR3 sequence (DNA): TGCAGCCTCATGAGCCCTCACTCTGGGGCCAACGTCCTGACTTTC. This sequence encodes CSLMSPHSGANVLTF.

The V call is TRBV27, the J call TRBJ2-5; 11 nucleotides match TRBD2. J was trimmed by 11 bases and V by 3 bases; bases with no gene match: 11. This CDR3 is built from 15 residues. The germline V gene encodes CDR1 MNHEY and CDR2 SMNVEV (reference sequence). The CDR3, as DNA: TGTGCCAGCAGTTTCACGGGACTAGCGGCCTCAGAGCAGTACTTC. Its translation is CASSFTGLAASEQYF.

This clonotype occurred a few times. V gene TRBV6-2 or TRBV6-3 combines with J gene TRBJ2-7; unclear D gene. Germline values: CDR1 MNHEY, CDR2 SVGEGT. The germline V and J ends were trimmed by 2 bases and 2 bases, with 13 bases remaining between them. The CDR3 consists of 15 residues. The CDR3 spells CASSYGKERAYEQYF. Here the CDR3 DNA reads TGTGCCAGCAGTTACGGAAAGGAACGGGCCTACGAGCAGTACTTC.

In this sample, this clonotype turned up a few times. This chain links TRBV27 with TRBJ1-4; 10 bases are a match to TRBD1. V lost 4 bases, J lost 10 bases, and 18 bases stayed unmatched. CDR1 is MNHEY, CDR2 SMNVEV, per germline (reference sequence). The CDR3 contains 18 residues. The CDR3 sequence is CASSSPPGQGRTVGKLFF. The CDR3 nucleotides read TGTGCCAGCAGTTCCCCTCCGGGACAGGGGCGCACAGTGGGAAAACTGTTTTTT.

The chain combines TRBV20-1 with TRBJ1-5, with unresolved D. The germline V and J ends were trimmed by 2 bases and 0 bases, with 8 bases remaining between them. The CDR3 length is 14 residues. The germline V gene encodes CDR1 DFQATT and CDR2 SNEGSKA (reference sequence). CDR3: CSARPDNSNQPQHF. CDR3 coding DNA: TGCAGTGCTAGACCTGATAATAGCAATCAGCCCCAGCATTTT.

Only a few counts were recorded for this clonotype. V is TRBV5-1 and J is TRBJ2-7; TRBD2 might be the D (6 bases). CDR3 length: 14 amino acids. Trimming shortened V by 4 bases and J by 0 bases, and 11 bases separated the two germline ends. Germline V gene data show CDR1 as SGHRS and CDR2 as YFSETQ. Written as DNA, the CDR3 is TGCGCCAGCAGCACGGGGGAAAGCTCCTACGAGCAGTACTTC. Translated, it gives CASSTGESSYEQYF.

This sequence joins TRBV5-1 and TRBJ1-2, with 10 bases fitting TRBD1. Germline CDR1 reads SGHRS; CDR2 reads YFSETQ. Trimming cost V 4 bases and J 4 bases; bases outside gene matches: 7. The CDR3 has 15 amino acids. The CDR3 protein is CASSGGTGAFYGYTF. The DNA for the CDR3 is TGCGCCAGCAGCGGAGGGACAGGGGCTTTCTATGGCTACACCTTC. Looking up the rest from reference TRBV5-1 and TRBJ1-2 gives the full variable domain: KAGVTQTPRYLIKTRGQQVTLSCSPISGHRSVSWYQQTPGQGLQFLFEYFSETQRNKGNFPGRFSGRQFSNSRSEMNVSTLELGDSALYLCASSGGTGAFYGYTFGSGTRLTVV.

The rearrangement joins TRBV3-1 to TRBJ1-2; 7 positions agree with TRBD1. The J segment lost 8 bases and the V segment lost 4 bases, leaving 7 bases of the junction unmatched. Per the germline V gene, CDR1 is LGHDT and CDR2 is YNNKEL (reference sequence). This CDR3 contains 13 residues. The CDR3 region is CASSRGQITGYTF. The CDR3 DNA reads TGTGCCAGCAGCCGGGGACAGATTACGGGCTACACCTTC.